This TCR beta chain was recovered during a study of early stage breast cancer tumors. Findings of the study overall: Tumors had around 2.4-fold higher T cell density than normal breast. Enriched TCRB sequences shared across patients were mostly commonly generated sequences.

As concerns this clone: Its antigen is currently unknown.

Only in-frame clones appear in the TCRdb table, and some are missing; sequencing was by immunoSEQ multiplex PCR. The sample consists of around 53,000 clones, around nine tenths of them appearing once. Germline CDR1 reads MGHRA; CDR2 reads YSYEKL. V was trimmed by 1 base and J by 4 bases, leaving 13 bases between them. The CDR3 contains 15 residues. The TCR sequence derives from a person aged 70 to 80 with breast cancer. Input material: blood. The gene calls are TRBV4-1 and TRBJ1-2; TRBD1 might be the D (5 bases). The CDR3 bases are TGCGCCAGCAGCCAAGTAGGGGCAGGAACCTATGGCTACACCTTC. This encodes CASSQVGAGTYGYTF.